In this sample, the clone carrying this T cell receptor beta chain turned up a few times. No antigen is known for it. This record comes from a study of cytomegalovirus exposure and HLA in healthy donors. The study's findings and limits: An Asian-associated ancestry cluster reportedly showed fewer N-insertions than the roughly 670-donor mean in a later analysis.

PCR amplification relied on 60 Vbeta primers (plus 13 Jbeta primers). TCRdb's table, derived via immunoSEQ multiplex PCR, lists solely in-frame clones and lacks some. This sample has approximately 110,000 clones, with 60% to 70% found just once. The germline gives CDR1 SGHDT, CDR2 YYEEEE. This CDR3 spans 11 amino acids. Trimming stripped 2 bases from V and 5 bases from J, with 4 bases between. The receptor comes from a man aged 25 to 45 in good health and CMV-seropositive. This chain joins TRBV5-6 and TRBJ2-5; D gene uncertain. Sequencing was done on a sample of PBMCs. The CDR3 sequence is CASSFEETQYF. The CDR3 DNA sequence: TGTGCCAGCAGCTTTGAGGAGACCCAGTACTTC.